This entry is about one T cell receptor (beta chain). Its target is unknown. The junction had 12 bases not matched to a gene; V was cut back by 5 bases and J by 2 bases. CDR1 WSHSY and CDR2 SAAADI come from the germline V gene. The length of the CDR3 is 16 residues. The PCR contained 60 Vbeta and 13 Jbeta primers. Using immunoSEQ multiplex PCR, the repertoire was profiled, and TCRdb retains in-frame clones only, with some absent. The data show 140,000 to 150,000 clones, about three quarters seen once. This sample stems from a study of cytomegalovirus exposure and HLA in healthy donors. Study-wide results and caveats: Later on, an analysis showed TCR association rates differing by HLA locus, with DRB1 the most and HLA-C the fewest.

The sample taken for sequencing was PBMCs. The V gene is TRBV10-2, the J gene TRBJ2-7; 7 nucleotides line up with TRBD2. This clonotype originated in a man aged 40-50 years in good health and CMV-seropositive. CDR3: CASSYHGGSHTYEQYF. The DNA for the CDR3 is TGCGCCAGCAGTTATCATGGCGGGAGTCACACCTACGAGCAGTACTTC.